This T cell receptor (beta chain) emerged from a study of read filtering for tumor transcriptome and immune sequencing. Study-wide results and limits: Compared with RNA-seq, IR-seq gave much higher clonotype depth and reliability.

Sampling of bone marrow took place during active disease in every patient. Note on this clonotype: Its specificity is not known. Since a much larger clone is just one base distant, this may be a read error.

This library used roughly 400 ng RNA and molecular barcoded adaptors spanning alpha/delta and beta/gamma chains. TCRdb called the reads again in MiXCR, with one record for every CDR3 protein. The table includes 75,000 to 95,000 distinct CDR3 sequences, 20% to 25% detected once. Sequencing used a population of CD138-negative cells sorted from bone marrow. This TCR derives from a donor over 35 with multiple myeloma.

In DNA, the CDR3 is TGTGCCAGCAGGGGGATGAGGGGCCCCGATGGGCAGTTCTTC. This encodes CASRGMRGPDGQFF. V gene TRBV2 combines with J gene TRBJ2-1; D is perhaps TRBD1 or TRBD2 (5 bases each). Trimming took off 6 bases at V and 12 bases at J, with 21 bases between the two ends. CDR3 size: 14 residues. Germline V gives CDR1 SNHLY, CDR2 FYNNEI.